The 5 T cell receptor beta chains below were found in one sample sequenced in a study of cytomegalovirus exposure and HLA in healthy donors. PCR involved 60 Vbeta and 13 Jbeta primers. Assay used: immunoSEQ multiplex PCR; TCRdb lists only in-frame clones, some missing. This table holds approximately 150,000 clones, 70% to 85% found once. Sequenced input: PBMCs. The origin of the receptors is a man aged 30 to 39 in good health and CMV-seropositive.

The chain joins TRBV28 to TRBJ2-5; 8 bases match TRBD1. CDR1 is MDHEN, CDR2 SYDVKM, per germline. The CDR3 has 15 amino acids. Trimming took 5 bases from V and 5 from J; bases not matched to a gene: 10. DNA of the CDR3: TGTGCCAGCAGTCCCACCGGACAGGGACTGGAGACCCAGTACTTC. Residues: CASSPTGQGLETQYF.

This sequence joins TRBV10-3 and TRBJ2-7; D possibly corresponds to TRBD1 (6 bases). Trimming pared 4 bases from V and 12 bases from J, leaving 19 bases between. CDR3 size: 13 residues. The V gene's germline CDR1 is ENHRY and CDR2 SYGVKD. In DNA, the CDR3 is TGTGCCATCAGTGCCCCCGACAGGATGTATCCGTACTTC. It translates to CAISAPDRMYPYF.

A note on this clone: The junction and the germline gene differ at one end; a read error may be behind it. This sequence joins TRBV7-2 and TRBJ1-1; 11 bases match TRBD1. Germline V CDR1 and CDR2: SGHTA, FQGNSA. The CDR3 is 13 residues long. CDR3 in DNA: TGTGCCAGCAGCGCAGGGTTTGGGGACAGGGGGAAATTT. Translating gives CASSAGFGDRGKF.

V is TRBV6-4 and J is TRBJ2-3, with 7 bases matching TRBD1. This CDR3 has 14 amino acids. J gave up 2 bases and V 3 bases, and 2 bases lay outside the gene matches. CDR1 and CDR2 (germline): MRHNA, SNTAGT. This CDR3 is CASSEGTDTDTQYF. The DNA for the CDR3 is TGTGCCAGCAGTGAGGGGACAGACACAGATACGCAGTATTTT.

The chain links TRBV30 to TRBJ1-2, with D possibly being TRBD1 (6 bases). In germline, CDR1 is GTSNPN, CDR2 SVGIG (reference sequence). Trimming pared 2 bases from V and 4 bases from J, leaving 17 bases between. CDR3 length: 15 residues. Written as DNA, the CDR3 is TGTGCCTGGAGTTCTCGCAGGGGTCGGGGCTATGGCTACACCTTC. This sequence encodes CAWSSRRGRGYGYTF.